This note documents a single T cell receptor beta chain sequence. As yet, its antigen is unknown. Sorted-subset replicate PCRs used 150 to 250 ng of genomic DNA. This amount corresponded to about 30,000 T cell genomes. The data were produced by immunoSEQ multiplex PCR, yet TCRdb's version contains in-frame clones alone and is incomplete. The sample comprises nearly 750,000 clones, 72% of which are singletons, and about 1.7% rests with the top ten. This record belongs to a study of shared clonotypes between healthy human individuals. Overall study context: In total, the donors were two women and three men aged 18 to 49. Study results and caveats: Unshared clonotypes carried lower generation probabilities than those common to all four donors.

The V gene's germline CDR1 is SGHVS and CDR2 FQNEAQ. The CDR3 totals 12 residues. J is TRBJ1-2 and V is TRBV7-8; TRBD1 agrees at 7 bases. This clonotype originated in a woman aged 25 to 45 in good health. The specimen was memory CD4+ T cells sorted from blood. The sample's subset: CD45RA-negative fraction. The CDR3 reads CVSSGDSLGYTF. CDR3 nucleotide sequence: TGTGTGAGCAGCGGGGACAGTCTTGGCTACACCTTC.